This entry features one TCR beta chain sequence. Its antigen is as yet unknown. The CDR3 is 12 residues long. The ends were cut back, 6 bases at V and 3 bases at J, with 12 bases in the middle. In germline, CDR1 is SQVTM, CDR2 ANQGSEA. The record originates from a study of post-analysis software for immune sequencing data. The wider study: In terms of disease course, relapsing-remitting, secondary progressive and progressive-relapsing multiple sclerosis were included.

Presence of unique molecular identifiers characterized the TCR beta cDNA libraries. T cells numbering roughly 0.85 to 11 million yielded 450,000 to 500,000 cDNA molecules. TCRdb analysed the PCR reads with MiXCR anew, one entry per CDR3 protein. The table shows about 810,000 distinct CDR3 sequences, with about 53% occurring only once. Study-wide points: Significantly decreased normalized Chao1 diversity was recorded for multiple sclerosis patients relative to controls. The study found TRBV5-6, TRBV5-1 and TRBV20-1 among a few TRBV segments more frequent in patients than controls. By F measure, samples from a shared preparation batch strongly co-clustered.

This receptor was obtained from a girl aged 5-17 years with multiple sclerosis. This sequence joins TRBV29-1 and TRBJ2-7; D is ambiguous. Source material: blood. The CDR3 protein is CSVADVGYEQYF. The CDR3 DNA is TGCAGCGTGGCCGATGTGGGCTACGAGCAGTACTTC.